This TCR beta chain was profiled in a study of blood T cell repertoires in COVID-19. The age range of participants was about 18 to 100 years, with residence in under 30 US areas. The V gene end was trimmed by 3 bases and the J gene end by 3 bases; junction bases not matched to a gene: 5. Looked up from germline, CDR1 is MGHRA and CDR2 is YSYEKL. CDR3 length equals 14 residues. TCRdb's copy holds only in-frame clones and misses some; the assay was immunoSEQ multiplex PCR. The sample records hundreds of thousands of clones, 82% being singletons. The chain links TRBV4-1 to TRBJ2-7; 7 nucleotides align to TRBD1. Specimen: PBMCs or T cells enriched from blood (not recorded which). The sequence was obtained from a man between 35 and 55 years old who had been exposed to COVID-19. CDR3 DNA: TGCGCCAGCAGCCACCCGGGACAGAGCTACGAGCAGTACTTC. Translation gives CASSHPGQSYEQYF.